These 3 T cell receptor beta chains were all obtained from the same sample, sequenced in a study of radiation and T cells in renal cell carcinoma. The assay was immunoSEQ multiplex PCR, and TCRdb's table has in-frame clones only and misses some. The data show under 100,000 clones, with roughly 88% seen just once and 6.5% to 8% held by the top ten. Time point described: blood 4 weeks post-SBRT, at nephrectomy. Described treatment: 15 Gy SBRT to primary tumor, nephrectomy 4 weeks later. The source material was blood, sampled from a patient whose treatment included radiotherapy and nephrectomy. These TCRs come from a man aged 55 to 70 with renal cell carcinoma.

The V and J genes are TRBV6-6 and TRBJ2-7; TRBD1 matches 7 bases. From germline, CDR1 is MNHNY and CDR2 SVGAGI (reference sequence). CDR3 size: 14 residues. J was trimmed by 3 bases and V by 4 bases; bases with no gene match: 6. In DNA form, the CDR3 reads TGTGCCAGCAGTTCGGCAGGGGGTATCTACGAGCAGTACTTC. Residues: CASSSAGGIYEQYF.

This clone was detected a few times. This rearrangement joins TRBV5-1 to TRBJ2-1; D not resolved. There are 13 residues in the CDR3. Between the trimmed V and J ends, which lost 6 bases and 7 bases, there was a span of 14 bases. Germline V CDR1 and CDR2: SGHRS, YFSETQ. The CDR3: CASTTALENEQFF. The CDR3 nucleotides read TGCGCCAGCACCACTGCTCTAGAGAATGAGCAGTTCTTC.

The chain is built from TRBV20-1 and TRBJ2-3; D is ambiguous. Germline CDR1 DFQATT, CDR2 SNEGSKA (reference sequence). This CDR3 contains 11 residues. V was clipped by 3 bases and J by 5 bases, with 6 bases between them. Here the CDR3 DNA reads TGCAGTGCTAGCTGGGAAGATACGCAGTATTTT. Translation gives CSASWEDTQYF.